This is a list of T cell receptor beta chains from one sample in a study of T-cell reconstitution after alpha-beta-depleted transplantation in children. Via MiXCR, TCRdb re-called the PCR reads, giving one row per CDR3 protein. This sample has roughly 500,000 distinct CDR3 sequences, with about a sixth found just once. This material consisted of PBMCs from the stem cell graft donor, taken from the stem cell graft. The receptors here all came from a human donor who donated a stem cell graft to a child with acute lymphoblastic leukemia. Each CDR3 is given with its conserved first and last residue. A D gene is named only where the DNA matches it firmly.

J: TRBJ2-7
D: TRBD2
V: TRBV20-1
CDR3: CSAGIAGSYEQYF

J: TRBJ2-2
D: NA
V: TRBV7-3
CDR3: CASSPLRDRAGELFF

J: TRBJ2-3
D: TRBD1
V: TRBV29-1
CDR3: CSVDGTGETDTQYF

J: TRBJ2-7
D: TRBD2
V: TRBV27
CDR3: CASSLFSWREAHEQYF

J: TRBJ2-3
D: NA
V: TRBV30
CDR3: CAWSGTVSTDTQYF

J: TRBJ2-1
D: NA
V: TRBV10-3
CDR3: CAISDLRGASYNEQFF

J: TRBJ2-3
D: TRBD2
V: TRBV12-3/TRBV12-4
CDR3: CASRRAGSTDTQYF

J: TRBJ2-1
D: NA
V: TRBV4-1
CDR3: CASTGGTYNEQFF

J: TRBJ1-5
D: NA
V: TRBV4-1
CDR3: CASSQGVLRPQHF

J: TRBJ1-6
D: NA
V: TRBV3-1
CDR3: CASSKRADNSPLHF

J: TRBJ2-7
D: NA
V: TRBV7-2
CDR3: CASSLGAGSREQYF

J: TRBJ2-7
D: TRBD1
V: TRBV20-1
CDR3: CSARDPGQPSYEQYF

J: TRBJ2-7
D: TRBD2
V: TRBV20-1
CDR3: CSARDLAGGFSEQYF

J: TRBJ2-3
D: NA
V: TRBV28
CDR3: CASSYAGGWDTDTQYF

J: TRBJ2-5
D: NA
V: TRBV20-1
CDR3: CSAPDTGETQYF

J: TRBJ2-7
D: TRBD2
V: TRBV5-1
CDR3: CASSFGTSGPYEQYF

J: TRBJ2-1
D: TRBD2
V: TRBV4-1
CDR3: CASSQGSGTYNEQFF

J: TRBJ1-6
D: TRBD1
V: TRBV27
CDR3: CASRYGQGNSPLHF

J: TRBJ1-5
D: NA
V: TRBV29-1
CDR3: CSGGMGGNQPQHF

J: TRBJ2-3
D: TRBD2
V: TRBV7-9
CDR3: CASSPPALSGRTDTQYF

J: TRBJ1-3
D: TRBD1
V: TRBV7-6
CDR3: CASSLVPGGNYGNTIYF

J: TRBJ2-7
D: TRBD1
V: TRBV29-1
CDR3: CSVRKQGMGSYEQYF

J: TRBJ1-6
D: NA
V: TRBV11-2
CDR3: CASSPLGGSPLHF

J: TRBJ1-2
D: TRBD1
V: TRBV6-1
CDR3: CASSPGGWDYGYTF

J: TRBJ2-7
D: TRBD1
V: TRBV5-1
CDR3: CASSLEGGKLEQYF

J: TRBJ1-4
D: NA
V: TRBV29-1
CDR3: CRENRAATNEKLFF

J: TRBJ1-2
D: TRBD1
V: TRBV2
CDR3: CASSPRDRRNYGYTF

J: TRBJ1-1
D: NA
V: TRBV5-1
CDR3: CASSRGSEMNTEAFF

J: TRBJ2-4
D: NA
V: TRBV28
CDR3: CASKGGVAKNIQYF

J: TRBJ1-5
D: NA
V: TRBV6-1
CDR3: CASNPGNNQPQHF

J: TRBJ1-2
D: NA
V: TRBV7-9
CDR3: CASSPSYRDGYTF